This T cell receptor (beta chain) originates from a study of T cells after yellow fever vaccination. Overall study: Preparation of the low-cell-number fractions used SMART-Seq v4 Ultra Low Input. General observations from the study: Abundant clonotypes from the bulk population could get into FACS-sorted repertoires as contaminants.

Universal primer sites and UMIs were introduced during 5'RACE template-switching synthesis of TCR cDNA. TCRdb called the 5' RACE reads again in MiXCR, with one record for every CDR3 protein. The table shows a few hundred thousand distinct CDR3 sequences, with less than 9.5% occurring only once. CDR1 SNHLY and CDR2 FYNNEI come from the germline V gene. The trim removed 6 bases at V and 1 base at J, leaving 14 bases unmatched. CDR3 length equals 17 residues. This clonotype was counted only a few times. Its antigen is unidentified. This clonotype was sampled from a man between 18 and 29 years old who received the YFV17D yellow fever vaccine. This sample comprised CD4+ T cells sorted from PBMCs, obtained 5 days after the yellow fever booster vaccination. The chain uses TRBV2 and TRBJ1-2; TRBD1 aligns across 7 bases. CDR3 nucleotides: TGTGCCAGCAGCCCCGCCCTGAGACAGGGTATTAACTATGGCTACACCTTC. Its translation: CASSPALRQGINYGYTF.